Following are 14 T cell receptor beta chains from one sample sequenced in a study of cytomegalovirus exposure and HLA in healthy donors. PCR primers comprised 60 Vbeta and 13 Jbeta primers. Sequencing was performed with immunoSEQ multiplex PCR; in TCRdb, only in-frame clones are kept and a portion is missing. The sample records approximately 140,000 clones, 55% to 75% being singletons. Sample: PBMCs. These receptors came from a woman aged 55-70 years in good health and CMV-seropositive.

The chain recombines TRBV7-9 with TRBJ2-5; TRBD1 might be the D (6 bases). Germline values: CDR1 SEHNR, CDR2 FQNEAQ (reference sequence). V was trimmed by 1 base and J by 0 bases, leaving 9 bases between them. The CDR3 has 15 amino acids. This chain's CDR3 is CASSLVWGHQETQYF. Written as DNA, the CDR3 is TGTGCCAGCAGCTTAGTGTGGGGGCACCAAGAGACCCAGTACTTC. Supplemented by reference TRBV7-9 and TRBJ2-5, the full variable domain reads DTGVSQNPRHKITKRGQNVTFRCDPISEHNRLYWYRQTLGQGPEFLTYFQNEAQLEKSRLLSDRFSAERPKGSFSTLEIQRTEQGDSAMYLCASSLVWGHQETQYFGPGTRLLVL.

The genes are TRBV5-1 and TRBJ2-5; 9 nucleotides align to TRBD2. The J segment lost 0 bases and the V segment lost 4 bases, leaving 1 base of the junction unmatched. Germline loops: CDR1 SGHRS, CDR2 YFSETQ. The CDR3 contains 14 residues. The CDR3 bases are TGCGCCAGCAGCCCTAGCGGGAACCAAGAGACCCAGTACTTC. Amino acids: CASSPSGNQETQYF.

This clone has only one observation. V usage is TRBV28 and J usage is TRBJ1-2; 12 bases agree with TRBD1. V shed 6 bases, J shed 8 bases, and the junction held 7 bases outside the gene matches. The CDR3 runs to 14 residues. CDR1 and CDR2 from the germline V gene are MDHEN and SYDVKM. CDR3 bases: TGTGCCAGCAGCCCGGGACAGGGGGCTTTCGGCTACACCTTC. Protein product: CASSPGQGAFGYTF.

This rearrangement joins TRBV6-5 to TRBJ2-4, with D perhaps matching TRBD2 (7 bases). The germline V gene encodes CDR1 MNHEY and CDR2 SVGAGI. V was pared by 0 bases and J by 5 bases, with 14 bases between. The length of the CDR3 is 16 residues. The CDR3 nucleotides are TGTGCCAGCAGTTACTCGGAGGGGGGGACACAAAACATTCAGTACTTC. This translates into CASSYSEGGTQNIQYF.

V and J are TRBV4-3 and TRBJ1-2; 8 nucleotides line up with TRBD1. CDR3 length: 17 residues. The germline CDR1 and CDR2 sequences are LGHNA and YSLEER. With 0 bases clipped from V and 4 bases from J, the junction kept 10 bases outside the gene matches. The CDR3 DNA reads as TGCGCCAGCAGCCAAGATAGGACAGGGTCATCTATCTATGGCTACACCTTC. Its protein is CASSQDRTGSSIYGYTF.

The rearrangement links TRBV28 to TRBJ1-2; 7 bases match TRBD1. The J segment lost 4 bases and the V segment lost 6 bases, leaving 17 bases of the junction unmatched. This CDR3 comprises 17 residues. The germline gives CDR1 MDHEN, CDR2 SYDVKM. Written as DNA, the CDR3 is TGTGCCAGCAGACCCCTCCTCTGGATGGGGGACAGCTATGGCTACACCTTC. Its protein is CASRPLLWMGDSYGYTF.

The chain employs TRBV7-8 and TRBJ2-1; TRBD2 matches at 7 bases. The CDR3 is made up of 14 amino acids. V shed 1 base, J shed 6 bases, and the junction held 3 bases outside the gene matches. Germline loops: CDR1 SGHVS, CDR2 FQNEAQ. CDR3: CASSLVASGNEQFF. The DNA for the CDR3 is TGTGCCAGCAGCTTAGTGGCTAGCGGCAATGAGCAGTTCTTC.

CDR3 loop: CASSVSGGNSGNTIYF. CDR3 coding DNA: TGTGCCAGCAGCGTCTCAGGGGGCAACTCTGGAAACACCATATATTTT. This chain joins TRBV9 and TRBJ1-3; 8 positions agree with TRBD1. There are 16 residues in the CDR3. Per the germline V gene, CDR1 is SGDLS and CDR2 is YYNGEE. V lost 2 bases, J lost 0 bases, and 4 bases stayed unmatched.

The CDR3 here is CASSPEGADGYTF. CDR3 coding DNA: TGTGCCAGCAGCCCGGAAGGGGCGGATGGCTACACCTTC. The rearrangement links TRBV5-5 to TRBJ1-2, with a weak D call TRBD1 (5 bases). Trimming cost V 4 bases and J 6 bases, with 13 bases left between them. The CDR3 has 13 residues. Germline loops: CDR1 SGHKS, CDR2 YYEKEE (reference sequence).

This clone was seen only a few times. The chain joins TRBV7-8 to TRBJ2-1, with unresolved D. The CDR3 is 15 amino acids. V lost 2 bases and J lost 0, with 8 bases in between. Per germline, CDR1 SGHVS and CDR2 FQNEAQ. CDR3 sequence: CASSLRGNSYNEQFF. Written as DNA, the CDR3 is TGTGCCAGCAGCTTACGAGGAAACTCCTACAATGAGCAGTTCTTC.

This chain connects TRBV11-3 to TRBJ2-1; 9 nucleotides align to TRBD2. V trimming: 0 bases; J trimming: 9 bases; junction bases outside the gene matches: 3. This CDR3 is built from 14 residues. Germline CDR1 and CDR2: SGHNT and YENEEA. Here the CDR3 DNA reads TGTGCCAGCAGCTTAGAACTAGCGGGCGCTGAGCAGTTCTTC. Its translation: CASSLELAGAEQFF.

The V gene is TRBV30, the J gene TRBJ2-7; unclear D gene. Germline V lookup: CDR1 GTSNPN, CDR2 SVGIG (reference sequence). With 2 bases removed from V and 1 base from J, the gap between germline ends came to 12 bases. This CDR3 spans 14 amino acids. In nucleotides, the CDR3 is TGTGCCTGGAGTCCCCCAGGCTTTTCCTACGAGCAGTACTTC. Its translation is CAWSPPGFSYEQYF.

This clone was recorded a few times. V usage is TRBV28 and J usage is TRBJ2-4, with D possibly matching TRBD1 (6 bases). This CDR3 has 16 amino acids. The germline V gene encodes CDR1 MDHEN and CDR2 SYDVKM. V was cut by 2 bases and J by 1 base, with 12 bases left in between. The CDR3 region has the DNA TGTGCCAGCAGTTTAAGGGACATCGATGCCAAAAACATTCAGTACTTC. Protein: CASSLRDIDAKNIQYF.

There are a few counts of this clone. CDR3 in DNA: TGCGCCAGCAGCCAGGGGGAGGGGAACTATCAGCCCCAGCATTTT. This codes for CASSQGEGNYQPQHF. The chain recombines TRBV4-1 with TRBJ1-5; D might be TRBD1 (5 bases). Trimming removed 3 bases at V and 5 bases at J, with 14 bases between. The CDR3 runs 15 residues. CDR1 is MGHRA and CDR2 is YSYEKL in the germline V gene.